The entry below gives a single T cell receptor beta chain sequence along with its context. Trimming pared 4 bases from V and 2 bases from J, leaving 12 bases between. The CDR3 is 14 residues long. Germline-derived CDR1 and CDR2 are SGHRS and YFSETQ. The data were obtained in a study of blood T cell repertoires in COVID-19. At the level of the study: From the United States, Italy and Spain came samples of acute and convalescent COVID-19. Nucleic acid was either cDNA or gDNA, and it came from T cells, B-cell-depleted T cells, or PBMCs.

Clones were read by immunoSEQ multiplex PCR, and TCRdb kept only the in-frame ones, dropping some. The table lists some 250,000 clones, about 83% of them singletons. The source material was peripheral blood. The TCR comes from a man at least 80 years old with acute or convalescent COVID-19. V and J are TRBV5-1 and TRBJ1-1, with D perhaps TRBD1 (5 bases). The CDR3 bases are TGCGCCAGCAGCATAGTAGGACAAAACACTGAAGCTTTCTTT. Its protein product is CASSIVGQNTEAFF.